The entry below describes one T cell receptor (beta chain). Authors' methods: Counts of nucleated cells, estimated from reference gene primer amplification, were obtained. Assay used: immunoSEQ multiplex PCR; TCRdb lists only in-frame clones, some missing. V and J calls plus clone size are reproduced from that table; the DNA served to infer D and trimming. The profile shows 200,000 to 250,000 clones, around 84% of them singletons. CDR3 length: 17 residues. The germline V gene has CDR1 SGHRS and CDR2 YFSETQ. Between the trimmed V and J ends, which lost 4 bases and 0 bases, there was a span of 16 bases. The data originate from a study of blood T cell repertoires in COVID-19. Across the study: Researchers got acute and convalescent COVID-19 samples from the United States, Italy and Spain. PBMCs, B-cell-depleted T cells, or T cells provided the cDNA or gDNA that made up the material.

Those enrolled in Seattle joined during active infection and were followed longitudinally afterward. The sample consisted of peripheral blood. The sequence came from an elderly woman with COVID-19, enrolled during active disease. The rearrangement uses TRBV5-1 and TRBJ1-4; TRBD1 might be the D (5 bases). CDR3 protein: CASSPRGFDATNEKLFF. CDR3 bases: TGCGCCAGCAGCCCTAGGGGATTTGATGCAACTAATGAAAAACTGTTTTTT.